These T cell receptor beta chains were read from a single sample in a study of blood T cell repertoires in COVID-19. Data came from immunoSEQ multiplex PCR; TCRdb stores just in-frame clones and leaves some out. The table has over 200,000 clones, 70% to 90% seen once. Material: PBMCs or T cells enriched from blood (not recorded which). These TCRs come from a man aged 35 to 55 who had recovered from COVID-19. Both conserved end residues are trimmed from each CDR3. Each record gives: V gene, CDR3 protein.

TRBV6-1 ASSEPRTGLSQPQH
TRBV5-1 ASSLGGTGNQPQH
TRBV29-1 SVGGSGNEKLF
TRBV12-3/TRBV12-4 ASSFLNSETQY
TRBV25-1 ASSESRLAGGIQETQY
TRBV24-1 ATSDAQRDTPSGEQY
TRBV5-1 ASSLVGYGTGDGYT
TRBV27 ASSRGWTGEHGYT
TRBV4-2 ASSLRRDQPQH
TRBV6-5 ASRRGDGLYEQY
TRBV7-3 ASSLTGGANQPQH
TRBV30 ACILAGGLDEQF
TRBV7-9 ASSRRSAGIQETQY
TRBV3-1/TRBV3-2 ASSPRTGGAGNYGYT
TRBV28 ASSLVAHQPQH
TRBV7-2 ASSYTGTSVAKNIQY
TRBV9 ASSPSSSYEQY
TRBV5-6 ASRQGRTEAF
TRBV15 ATSRDRTGPYEQY
TRBV10-3 AISDQLAGGYEQY
TRBV24-1 ATSDPGQGAWGYT
TRBV18 ASSSEPDSPLH
TRBV3-1/TRBV3-2 ASSQARHYEQY
TRBV5-1 ASGPNIGTNVGYT
TRBV27 ASSLTRTGYGYT
TRBV5-1 ASSLGYSAGRDTIY
TRBV19 ASTRSLRTDTQY
TRBV10-3 AISETARGLGNQPQH
TRBV30 AWSVPPSGRARGVKNIQY
TRBV29-1 SVEEGAQGNTIY